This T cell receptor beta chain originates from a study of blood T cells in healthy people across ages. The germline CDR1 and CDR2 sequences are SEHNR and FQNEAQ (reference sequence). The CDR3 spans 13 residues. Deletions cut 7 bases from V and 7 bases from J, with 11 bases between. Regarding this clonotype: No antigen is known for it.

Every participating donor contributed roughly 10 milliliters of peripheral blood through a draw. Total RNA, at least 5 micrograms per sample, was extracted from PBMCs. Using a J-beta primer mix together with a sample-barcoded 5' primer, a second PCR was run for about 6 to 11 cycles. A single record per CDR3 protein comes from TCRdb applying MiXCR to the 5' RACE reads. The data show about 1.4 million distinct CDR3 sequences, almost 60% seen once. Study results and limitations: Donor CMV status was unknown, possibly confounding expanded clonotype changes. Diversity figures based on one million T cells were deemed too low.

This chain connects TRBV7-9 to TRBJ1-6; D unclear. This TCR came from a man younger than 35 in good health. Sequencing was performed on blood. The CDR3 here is CASNRDTNSPLHF. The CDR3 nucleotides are TGTGCCAGCAATCGGGATACCAATTCACCCCTCCACTTT.